This T cell receptor (beta chain) stems from a study of shared clonotypes between healthy human individuals. Overall study findings and caveats: Donor clonotype sharing was expected to depend on sequencing depth.

With regard to this clone: Antigen: not known.

TCRdb's table, derived via immunoSEQ multiplex PCR, lists solely in-frame clones and lacks some. The top ten hold 0.89% of the sample, which has about a million clones, approximately 75% seen once. The specimen was memory CD4+ T cells from PBMCs. The subset here: CD45RA-negative fraction. This receptor was taken from a man between 18 and 29 years old in good health. Some clones in this sample may be carry-over from other donors' samples.

The CDR3 DNA is TGTGCCAGCAGCGCCTTATTACAGAGGGGGCGAGGTACTGAAGCTTTCTTT. Amino acids: CASSALLQRGRGTEAFF. The genes are TRBV9 and TRBJ1-1; TRBD1 aligns across 7 bases. Per germline, CDR1 SGDLS and CDR2 YYNGEE. Trimming at V came to 3 bases and at J to 5 bases, leaving 16 bases not matched to a gene. CDR3 length equals 17 residues.